This T cell receptor (beta chain) was recovered during a study of identical twins. With template switching, a universal primer site was added, and the cDNA carried unique molecular identifiers. Using its own MiXCR run on the 5' RACE reads, TCRdb lists one record per CDR3 protein. The table has 200,000 to 300,000 distinct CDR3 sequences, about an eighth seen once; the top ten hold 4% to 5%. Only a few counts were recorded for this clonotype. The length of the CDR3 is 17 residues. V lost 0 bases and J 0 bases, leaving 15 bases between the germline ends. Germline loops: CDR1 LGHNA, CDR2 YNFKEQ. Healthy Caucasians were all of the donors. The sample also formed part of further work on yellow fever vaccine responses in identical twins. That paper states: Twins' T cell vaccine responses reportedly looked partly convergent, partly personalized.

Sample: memory (CD45RO+) T cells sorted from blood. The chain has TRBV4-2 and TRBJ2-7, with D possibly being TRBD2 (6 bases). The origin of this receptor is a young woman in good health. The CDR3 reads CASSQEGLGGTSYEQYF. The CDR3 nucleotides are TGTGCCAGCAGCCAAGAAGGTCTCGGCGGGACCTCCTACGAGCAGTACTTC.